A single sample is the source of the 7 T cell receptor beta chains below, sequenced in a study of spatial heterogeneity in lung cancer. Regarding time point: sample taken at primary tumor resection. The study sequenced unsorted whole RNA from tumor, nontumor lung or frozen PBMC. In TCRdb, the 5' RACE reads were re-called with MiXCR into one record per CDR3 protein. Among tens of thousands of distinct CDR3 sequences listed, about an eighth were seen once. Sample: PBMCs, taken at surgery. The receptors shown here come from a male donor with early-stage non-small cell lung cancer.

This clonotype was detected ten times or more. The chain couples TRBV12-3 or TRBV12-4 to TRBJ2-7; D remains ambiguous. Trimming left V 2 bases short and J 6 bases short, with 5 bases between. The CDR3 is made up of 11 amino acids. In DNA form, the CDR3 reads TGTGCCAGCAGTTTAAGGGCCGAGCAGTACTTC. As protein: CASSLRAEQYF.

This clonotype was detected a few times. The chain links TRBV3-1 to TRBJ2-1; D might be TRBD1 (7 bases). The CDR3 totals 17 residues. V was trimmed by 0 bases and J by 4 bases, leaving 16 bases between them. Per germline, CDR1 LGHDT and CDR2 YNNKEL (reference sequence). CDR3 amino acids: CASSQESGDRGYNEQFF. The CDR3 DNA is TGTGCCAGCAGCCAAGAATCGGGGGACAGAGGTTACAATGAGCAGTTCTTC.

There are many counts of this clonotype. CDR3 in DNA: TGCAGCGTTGATGGGGGAACAGGCACTGAAGCTTTCTTT. Its protein product is CSVDGGTGTEAFF. The V and J genes are TRBV29-1 and TRBJ1-1, with D possibly matching TRBD1 (5 bases). Trimming took off 3 bases at V and 4 bases at J, with 12 bases between the two ends. Germline V CDR1 and CDR2: SQVTM, ANQGSEA. The CDR3 covers 13 residues.

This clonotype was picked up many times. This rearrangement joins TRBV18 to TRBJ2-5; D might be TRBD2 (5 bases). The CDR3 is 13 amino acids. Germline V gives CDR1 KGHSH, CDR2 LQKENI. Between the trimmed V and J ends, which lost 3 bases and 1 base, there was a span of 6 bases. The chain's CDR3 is CASSPLAQETQYF. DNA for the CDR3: TGTGCCAGCTCACCCCTAGCCCAAGAGACCCAGTACTTC.

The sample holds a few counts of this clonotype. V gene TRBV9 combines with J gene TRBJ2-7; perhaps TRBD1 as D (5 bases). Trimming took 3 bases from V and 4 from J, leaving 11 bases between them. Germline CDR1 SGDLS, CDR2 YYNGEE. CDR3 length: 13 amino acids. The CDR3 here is CASSGLDRYEQYF. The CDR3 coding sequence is TGTGCCAGCAGCGGTCTAGACAGATACGAGCAGTACTTC.

The CDR3 DNA is TGTGCCACCAGCGAAAATAGTGAGCAGTTCTTC. Translating it yields CATSENSEQFF. The gene calls are TRBV15 and TRBJ2-1; unclear D gene. Germline CDR1 LNHNV, CDR2 YYDKDF (reference sequence). The V end lost 5 bases, the J end lost 9 bases, and 8 bases lay between the germline ends. The CDR3 runs to 11 residues. The entire variable domain, with the rest obtained from reference TRBV15 and TRBJ2-1, is as follows: DAMVIQNPRYQVTQFGKPVTLSCSQTLNHNVMYWYQQKSSQAPKLLFHYYDKDFNNEADTPDNFQSRRPNTSFCFLDIRSPGLGDTAMYLCATSENSEQFFGPGTRLTVL.

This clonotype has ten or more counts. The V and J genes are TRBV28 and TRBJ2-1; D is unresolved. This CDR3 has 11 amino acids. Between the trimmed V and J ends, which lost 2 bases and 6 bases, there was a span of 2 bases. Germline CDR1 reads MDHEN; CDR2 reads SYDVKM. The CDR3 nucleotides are TGTGCCAGCAGTTTACGCAATGAGCAGTTCTTC. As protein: CASSLRNEQFF.